The rows below give T cell receptor beta chains drawn from one sample of a study of blood T cell repertoires in COVID-19. Clones were read by immunoSEQ multiplex PCR, and TCRdb kept only the in-frame ones, dropping some. The sample has around 94,000 clones, 91% seen once. Sample: peripheral blood. The origin of the receptors is a man aged 18 to 30 with acute or convalescent COVID-19. Both conserved end residues are part of each CDR3. A D gene is named only where the DNA matches it firmly. A clone size is listed for some rows: how often the clone was seen (once, few, many), or a class if it is expanded.

d_gene | j_gene | v_gene | abundance | CDR3aa | CDR3nt
NA | TRBJ1-2 | TRBV27 | NA | CASSFNRVDYGYTF | TGTGCCAGCAGTTTTAACAGGGTTGACTATGGCTACACCTTC
NA | TRBJ1-1 | TRBV10-3 | NA | CAISVGHENTEAFF | TGTGCCATCAGTGTAGGACACGAGAACACTGAAGCTTTCTTT
NA | TRBJ2-5 | TRBV6-5 | NA | CASSYSRQAQGTQYF | TGTGCCAGCAGTTACTCGAGACAGGCCCAGGGGACCCAGTACTTC
NA | TRBJ1-1 | TRBV29-1 | NA | CSVREVGAVRTEAFF | TGCAGCGTGAGGGAGGTCGGGGCCGTGAGGACTGAAGCTTTCTTT
NA | TRBJ1-2 | TRBV9 | NA | CASSVGTKKIYGYTF | TGTGCCAGCAGCGTAGGTACTAAGAAAATCTATGGCTACACCTTC
NA | TRBJ1-6 | TRBV2 | NA | CASSPYRRIGDGSPLHF | TGTGCCAGCAGTCCCTACCGACGCATAGGGGATGGCTCACCCCTCCACTTT
NA | TRBJ2-7 | TRBV5-1 | NA | CASSFGTSYEQYF | TGCGCCAGCAGCTTCGGGACATCCTACGAGCAGTACTTC
TRBD1 | TRBJ2-7 | TRBV24-1 | NA | CATSDYDRGGYYEQYF | TGTGCCACCAGTGATTATGACAGGGGGGGTTACTACGAGCAGTACTTC
NA | TRBJ1-1 | TRBV27 | NA | CASESAGSVAFF | TGTGCCAGCGAAAGCGCAGGGTCAGTGGCTTTCTTT
NA | TRBJ1-1 | TRBV12-3/TRBV12-4 | NA | CASSLRQYTEAFF | TGTGCCAGCAGTTTAAGACAGTACACTGAAGCTTTCTTT
NA | TRBJ2-2 | TRBV24-1 | NA | CATSDILGVDTGELFF | TGTGCCACCAGTGATATACTCGGGGTGGACACCGGGGAGCTGTTTTTT
NA | TRBJ1-3 | TRBV6-5 | NA | CASSPRLNSGNTIYF | TGTGCCAGCAGCCCCAGGCTTAACTCTGGAAACACCATATATTTT
NA | TRBJ2-1 | TRBV27 | NA | CASSLRGHSNEQFF | TGTGCCAGCAGTTTACGGGGACATTCCAATGAGCAGTTCTTC
NA | TRBJ2-7 | TRBV6-5 | NA | CASRDRFPYEQYF | TGTGCCAGCAGGGACAGATTTCCCTACGAGCAGTACTTC
NA | TRBJ1-2 | TRBV3-1/TRBV3-2 | NA | CASSQGGAGYTF | TGTGCCAGCAGCCAAGGGGGCGCGGGCTACACCTTC
NA | TRBJ1-2 | TRBV9 | NA | CASSADGTSTNYGYTF | TGTGCCAGCAGCGCGGACGGGACATCTACTAACTATGGCTACACCTTC
NA | TRBJ1-1 | TRBV28 | NA | CASSSGGSMNTEAFF | TGTGCCAGCAGTTCTGGGGGCAGCATGAACACTGAAGCTTTCTTT
NA | TRBJ2-1 | TRBV11-2 | NA | CASSSGLYNEQFF | TGTGCCAGCAGCTCAGGACTCTACAATGAGCAGTTCTTC
TRBD2 | TRBJ2-2 | TRBV19 | NA | CASSIRLAGPSGMTGELFF | TGTGCCAGTAGTATCCGACTAGCGGGCCCATCGGGAATGACCGGGGAGCTGTTTTTT
NA | TRBJ1-6 | TRBV11-3 | NA | CASSLDRYSPLHF | TGTGCCAGCAGCTTAGACAGATATTCACCCCTCCACTTT
NA | TRBJ1-1 | TRBV18 | NA | CASSPTAGADTEAFF | TGTGCCAGCTCACCCACGGCAGGGGCGGACACTGAAGCTTTCTTT
TRBD1 | TRBJ1-3 | TRBV27 | once | CASSRRPGTGDNTIYF | TGTGCCAGCAGCCGACGACCCGGGACAGGGGACAACACCATATATTTT
NA | TRBJ1-2 | TRBV2 | once | CASQDRAVGYTF | TGTGCCAGCCAAGACAGAGCCGTCGGCTACACCTTC
NA | TRBJ1-5 | TRBV19 | NA | CASSPRSKGRGNQPQHF | TGTGCCAGTAGTCCCCGCTCGAAGGGCAGGGGCAATCAGCCCCAGCATTTT
NA | TRBJ1-1 | TRBV5-1 | NA | CASSPQPAGQGNTEAFF | TGCGCCAGCAGCCCCCAACCCGCCGGCCAGGGGAACACTGAAGCTTTCTTT
NA | TRBJ1-4 | TRBV5-1 | NA | CASSLRSGGEEKLFF | TGCGCCAGCAGCTTGCGAAGCGGGGGGGAAGAAAAACTGTTTTTT
NA | TRBJ1-5 | TRBV6-5 | NA | CASSPSGGSQPQHF | TGTGCCAGCAGTCCGTCGGGGGGAAGTCAGCCCCAGCATTTT